This TCR beta chain was documented in a study of T cells in Graves' hyperthyroidism and ophthalmopathy. Exclusion of a patient resulted from uncontrolled infection, other autoimmune disease, pregnancy or lactation. Study-wide points: Ophthalmopathy and stable hyperthyroidism were told apart by a 13 V-J model. Most thyroid clonotypes with frequency above 0.001 were detected in blood.

At least ten counts were recorded for this clonotype. Its antigen is as yet unknown. Germline-derived CDR1 and CDR2 are SGHNT and YENEEA. Trimming left V 4 bases short and J 3 bases short, with 15 bases between. The CDR3 loop spans 15 amino acids. The investigators amplified TCR beta CDR3 regions from RNA transcripts. Carried out on the TCR CDR3, a first-round RT-PCR used the HTBI primer set. MiXCR, run by TCRdb on the multiplex PCR reads, gives a single entry per CDR3 protein. The data contain 660,000 or so distinct CDR3 sequences, less than 25% of them singletons. This sequence originates from a man aged 25 to 40 with Graves' ophthalmopathy. The specimen was blood. The V call is TRBV11-3, the J call TRBJ2-5, with D tentatively TRBD1 or TRBD2 (5 bases each). CDR3 in DNA: TGTGCCAGCAGCTCCGGGACGTCAACTGAAGAGACCCAGTACTTC. The encoded protein is CASSSGTSTEETQYF.